A single sample is the source of the 18 T cell receptor beta chains below, sequenced in a study of blood T cell repertoires in COVID-19. The protocol was immunoSEQ multiplex PCR, while the TCRdb copy is restricted to in-frame clones and leaves out a portion. The profile shows some 180,000 clones, about three quarters of them singletons. The sample taken for sequencing was peripheral blood. The receptors shown here come from a woman aged 45-65 years with active or convalescent COVID-19.

This clone came up once. The rearrangement uses TRBV6-5 and TRBJ2-3; 14 nucleotides agree with TRBD2. The CDR3 covers 15 residues. V lost 6 bases to trimming and J lost 5 bases; unmatched junction nucleotides: 4. Germline V gene data show CDR1 as MNHEY and CDR2 as SVGAGI. CDR3 amino acids: CASRTSGGAGDTQYF. The CDR3 bases are TGTGCCAGCAGGACTAGCGGGGGGGCTGGAGATACGCAGTATTTT.

V usage is TRBV9 and J usage is TRBJ1-2; 7 bases match TRBD1. Trimming took 3 bases from V and 7 from J; bases not matched to a gene: 9. Per germline, CDR1 SGDLS and CDR2 YYNGEE. The CDR3 runs 14 residues. CDR3 sequence reads: CASSATGMVTGYTF. The CDR3 nucleotides are TGTGCCAGCAGCGCGACAGGGATGGTGACTGGCTACACCTTC. Supplemented by reference TRBV9 and TRBJ1-2, the full variable domain reads DSGVTQTPKHLITATGQRVTLRCSPRSGDLSVYWYQQSLDQGLQFLIQYYNGEERAKGNILERFSAQQFPDLHSELNLSSLELGDSALYFCASSATGMVTGYTFGSGTRLTVV.

This clone appeared a few times. The chain joins TRBV6-5 to TRBJ1-1; 8 positions match TRBD1. Germline V gene data show CDR1 as MNHEY and CDR2 as SVGAGI. J gave up 5 bases and V 4 bases, and 9 bases lay outside the gene matches. CDR3 size: 15 residues. The CDR3, as DNA: TGTGCCAGCAGTTCTGGGACAGGCTGGCGGACTGAAGCTTTCTTT. It codes for CASSSGTGWRTEAFF.

This chain connects TRBV9 to TRBJ2-7, with TRBD2 matching over 9 bases. CDR1 SGDLS and CDR2 YYNGEE come from the germline V gene. With V trimmed by 2 bases and J by 3 bases, 9 bases remained unmatched. This CDR3 has 16 residues. The CDR3 DNA follows: TGTGCCAGCAGCGTCTCGGCGGCTAGCGGGATCTACGAGCAGTACTTC. Encoded protein: CASSVSAASGIYEQYF.

This CDR3 is CASSSLAGGSETQYF. The CDR3 nucleotides are TGTGCCAGCAGCTCACTAGCGGGAGGATCCGAGACCCAGTACTTC. This rearrangement joins TRBV7-9 to TRBJ2-5; 12 bases are shared with TRBD2. This CDR3 spans 15 amino acids. V lost 4 bases to trimming and J lost 5 bases; unmatched junction nucleotides: 5. Germline values: CDR1 SEHNR, CDR2 FQNEAQ (reference sequence).

This clone was seen more than once but under ten times. The chain uses TRBV3-1 (or the pseudogene TRBV3-2) and TRBJ2-5; weak D call: TRBD2 (7 bases). CDR1 and CDR2 (germline): LGHDT, YNNKEL (reference sequence). V lost 1 base, J lost 2 bases, and 14 bases lay in between. This CDR3 has 16 amino acids. The CDR3 region has the DNA TGTGCCAGCAGCCAAGTGGGGGGGGCTTGGCAAGAGACCCAGTACTTC. Translating it yields CASSQVGGAWQETQYF.

This clone was observed once. The J gene is TRBJ2-6, the V gene TRBV3-1 (or the pseudogene TRBV3-2); 10 nucleotides match TRBD1. The CDR3 is 18 amino acids. J lost 3 bases, V lost 4 bases, and 9 bases had no gene match. The V gene's germline CDR1 is LGHDT and CDR2 YNNKEL (reference sequence). The CDR3 DNA reads TGTGCCAGCAGCCGCCAGGGACAGGGGTTCGGTGGGGCCAACGTCCTGACTTTC. It yields the protein CASSRQGQGFGGANVLTF.

The J gene is TRBJ1-5, the V gene TRBV4-2, with TRBD1 matching over 8 bases. The V segment lost 0 bases and the J segment 3 bases; nucleotides outside the gene matches: 1. The CDR3 length is 15 residues. Germline assignment: CDR1 LGHNA and CDR2 YNFKEQ. The CDR3 DNA reads as TGTGCCAGCAGCCAAGAGGACAGGGCCAATCAGCCCCAGCATTTT. This codes for CASSQEDRANQPQHF.

The J gene is TRBJ1-6, the V gene TRBV9; D is ambiguous. CDR1 and CDR2 from the germline V gene are SGDLS and YYNGEE. This CDR3 has 14 amino acids. V gave up 3 bases and J gave up 7 bases, with 11 bases separating them. The CDR3 DNA follows: TGTGCCAGCAGCGAGCCCCCTTCGAATTCACCCCTCCACTTT. The encoded protein is CASSEPPSNSPLHF.

The CDR3 DNA follows: TGCGCCAGCAGTGACTCCTCAACTAGCACAGATACGCAGTATTTT. Translated, it gives CASSDSSTSTDTQYF. V usage is TRBV10-1 and J usage is TRBJ2-3; D gene unclear. V was pared by 3 bases and J by 0 bases, with 10 bases between. The CDR3 is 15 residues long. Per the germline V gene, CDR1 is WNHNN and CDR2 is SYGVQD (reference sequence).

The V call is TRBV19, the J call TRBJ1-6; D uncertain. The germline V and J ends were trimmed by 4 bases and 8 bases, with 15 bases remaining between them. Germline V CDR1 and CDR2: LNHDA, SQIVND (reference sequence). This CDR3 has 15 residues. DNA of the CDR3: TGTGCCAGTAGTACCCGACTCCTGCCTGATTCACCCCTCCACTTT. Protein product: CASSTRLLPDSPLHF.

The chain is built from TRBV6-6 and TRBJ2-1, with D possibly being TRBD2 (5 bases). The germline V and J ends were trimmed by 0 bases and 5 bases, with 14 bases remaining between them. CDR3 length: 16 residues. Germline loops: CDR1 MNHNY, CDR2 SVGAGI (reference sequence). The CDR3 sequence is CASSYSGRSGNNEQFF. In nucleotides, the CDR3 is TGTGCCAGCAGTTACTCGGGCCGAAGCGGAAACAATGAGCAGTTCTTC.

The V and J genes are TRBV7-2 and TRBJ1-3, with D perhaps TRBD1 (6 bases). There are 12 residues in the CDR3. V lost 5 bases, J lost 7 bases, and 9 bases lay in between. Per germline, CDR1 SGHTA and CDR2 FQGNSA. The CDR3 region is CASSTGQNTIYF. In DNA form, the CDR3 reads TGTGCCAGCAGCACAGGACAGAACACCATATATTTT.

This clone has only a few counts. The chain is built from TRBV2 and TRBJ2-3; 11 bases fit TRBD2. Germline CDR1 reads SNHLY; CDR2 reads FYNNEI. CDR3 length equals 16 residues. J was trimmed by 3 bases and V by 6 bases; bases with no gene match: 8. The CDR3 sequence: CASRGLAGFSTDTQYF. The CDR3 DNA sequence: TGTGCCAGCAGAGGACTAGCGGGCTTCTCAACAGATACGCAGTATTTT.

This clone appeared once. The chain carries TRBV27 and TRBJ2-5; TRBD2 matches 16 bases. CDR1 MNHEY and CDR2 SMNVEV come from the germline V gene (reference sequence). After removal of 5 bases from V and 3 bases from J, the junction contained 9 bases not matched to a gene. CDR3 length: 18 residues. In nucleotides, the CDR3 is TGTGCCAGCAGTCCGGGACTAGCGGGAGGGCTAGAAGAAGAGACCCAGTACTTC. Encoded protein: CASSPGLAGGLEEETQYF.

CDR3 protein: CASSSTGSGAEAFF. As DNA, the CDR3 is TGCGCCAGCAGCTCCACAGGGTCTGGGGCTGAAGCTTTCTTT. The chain couples TRBV5-1 to TRBJ1-1, with D tentatively TRBD1 (6 bases). Germline lookup yields CDR1 SGHRS and CDR2 YFSETQ. The CDR3 contains 14 residues. The germline V and J ends were trimmed by 3 bases and 6 bases, with 15 bases remaining between them.

V is TRBV7-2 and J is TRBJ2-2; no clear D gene. V was trimmed by 4 bases and J by 2 bases, leaving 20 bases between them. The V gene's germline CDR1 is SGHTA and CDR2 FQGNSA. This CDR3 has 18 amino acids. DNA for the CDR3: TGTGCCAGCAGCTCTTTACGCGGCACAACTCACAACACCGGGGAGCTGTTTTTT. Translating it yields CASSSLRGTTHNTGELFF.

The chain combines TRBV18 with TRBJ2-2; no definite D call. Germline lookup yields CDR1 KGHSH and CDR2 LQKENI. V lost 8 bases and J lost 1, with 11 bases in between. The CDR3 runs to 14 residues. The CDR3 here is CASPGEVNTGELFF. DNA of the CDR3: TGTGCCAGCCCCGGAGAGGTGAACACCGGGGAGCTGTTTTTT.